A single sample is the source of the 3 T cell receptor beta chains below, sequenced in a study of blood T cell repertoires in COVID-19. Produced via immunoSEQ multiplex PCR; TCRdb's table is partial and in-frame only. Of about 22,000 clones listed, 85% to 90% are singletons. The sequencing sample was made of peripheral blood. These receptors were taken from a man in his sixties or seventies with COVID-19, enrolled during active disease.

The CDR3 DNA follows: TGTGCCAGCAGCTTACTAGCGGGGGGGCCGGTTGAGCAGTTCTTC. This sequence encodes CASSLLAGGPVEQFF. The chain links TRBV13 to TRBJ2-1; 12 positions agree with TRBD2. CDR1 and CDR2 (germline): PRHDT, FYEKMQ (reference sequence). J lost 9 bases, V lost 2 bases, and 5 bases had no gene match. This CDR3 has 15 residues. Supplemented by reference TRBV13 and TRBJ2-1, the full variable domain reads AAGVIQSPRHLIKEKRETATLKCYPIPRHDTVYWYQQGPGQDPQFLISFYEKMQSDKGSIPDRFSAQQFSDYHSELNMSSLELGDSALYFCASSLLAGGPVEQFFGPGTRLTVL.

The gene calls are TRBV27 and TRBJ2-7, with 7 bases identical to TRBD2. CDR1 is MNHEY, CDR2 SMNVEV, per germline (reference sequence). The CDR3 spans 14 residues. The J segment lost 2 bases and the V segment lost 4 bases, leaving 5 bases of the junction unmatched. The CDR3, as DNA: TGTGCCAGCAGTTGGGGGGGACCCCCCTACGAGCAGTACTTC. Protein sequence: CASSWGGPPYEQYF.

Written as DNA, the CDR3 is TGCGCCAGCAGCCAAGACCCGCGGATTAACTATGGCTACACCTTC. Its translation is CASSQDPRINYGYTF. The chain recombines TRBV4-1 with TRBJ1-2; D remains ambiguous. The CDR3 contains 15 residues. CDR1 MGHRA and CDR2 YSYEKL come from the germline V gene. Deletions cut 0 bases from V and 1 base from J, with 9 bases between.